This T cell receptor beta chain was sequenced in a study of vaccination effects on CD4 cells after COVID-19. General observations from the study: By a late point after vaccination, infection- and vaccine-induced clones had shrunk markedly through clonal contraction.

Under the ViraFEST assay, PBMC were stimulated with viral peptide pools so that antigen-specific CD4+ T cells expanded. Sequencing was performed afterwards. Scientists isolated CD4+ T cells after a roughly ten-day culture period ended. This person's SARS-CoV-2 infection, confirmed by PCR, occurred between March and December 2020. Cultures of some 1.8 million PBMC per well contained 9.5 to 10 IU/ml IL-2 plus 10 ug/ml peptides. Cultures received IL-2 medium that replaced half the medium on days 3 and 7. The CDR3 covers 14 residues. CDR1 is SNHLY and CDR2 is FYNNEI in the germline V gene. The J segment lost 5 bases and the V segment lost 11 bases, leaving 10 bases of the junction unmatched. About this clone: What it recognizes is unknown.

The table came from immunoSEQ multiplex PCR; TCRdb's copy has only in-frame clones and leaves some out. This sample has around 25,000 clones, with 77% found just once. The sequenced sample was CD4+ T cells from PBMCs cultured with HCoV-NL63 spike peptides, obtained before COVID-19 vaccination. V gene TRBV2 combines with J gene TRBJ2-2; 8 nucleotides align to TRBD1. This receptor was taken from a human donor who had a prior SARS-CoV-2 infection. The CDR3 DNA reads as TGTGCCCGCGGGGCAGGGGGCCGGACCGGGGAGCTGTTTTTT. Translating it yields CARGAGGRTGELFF.